The rows below give T cell receptor beta chains drawn from one sample of a study of cytotoxic CD8 clonotypes in ibrutinib-treated CLL. The data were produced by immunoSEQ multiplex PCR, yet TCRdb's version contains in-frame clones alone and is incomplete. The table lists 150,000 to 200,000 clones, 70% to 90% of them singletons, with 3% in the top ten. The sample here was PBMCs, taken at disease progression, from a patient treated with ibrutinib. The receptor set was obtained from a human donor with chronic lymphocytic leukemia. Both conserved end residues are part of each CDR3. D genes are given only for firm matches. For some rows the clone size is stated as once, few or many, or as a class when expanded; others skip it.

j_gene	d_gene	v_gene	abundance	CDR3aa	CDR3nt
TRBJ2-1	NA	TRBV7-8	NA	CASSLTLDALPANEQFF	TGTGCCAGCAGCTTAACTCTCGATGCCCTCCCCGCCAATGAGCAGTTCTTC
TRBJ1-1	NA	TRBV19	NA	CASSTYRAGSPEAFF	TGTGCCAGTAGTACCTACCGAGCGGGGAGTCCTGAAGCTTTCTTT
TRBJ2-7	NA	TRBV7-2	NA	CASSLGAGHYEQYF	TGTGCCAGCAGCTTAGGAGCGGGACACTACGAGCAGTACTTC
TRBJ2-1	NA	TRBV7-8	once	CASSLVIAQYNEQFF	TGTGCCAGCAGCTTGGTGATAGCACAATACAATGAGCAGTTCTTC
TRBJ2-3	NA	TRBV6-5	NA	CASSYHPDSSTDTQYF	TGTGCCAGCAGTTACCATCCGGACTCTAGCACAGATACGCAGTATTTT
TRBJ2-5	NA	TRBV28	NA	CASSLSQVETQYF	TGTGCCAGCAGTTTATCCCAGGTCGAGACCCAGTACTTC
TRBJ1-5	NA	TRBV19	NA	CASSIGRGTLLNQPQHF	TGTGCCAGTAGTATAGGCCGCGGGACACTTCTCAATCAGCCCCAGCATTTT
TRBJ1-1	NA	TRBV27	NA	CASSAGQLNTEAFF	TGTGCCAGCAGTGCTGGACAGCTGAACACTGAAGCTTTCTTT
TRBJ2-7	NA	TRBV21-1	NA	CASSKVNAGHQLSYEQYF	TGTGCCAGCAGCAAAGTTAACGCGGGACACCAACTCTCCTACGAGCAGTACTTC
TRBJ1-1	TRBD1	TRBV30	NA	CAWSNRDRGAFF	TGTGCCTGGAGTAACCGGGACAGGGGTGCTTTCTTT
TRBJ2-7	NA	TRBV4-3	NA	CASSRFLETLPEQYF	TGCGCCAGCAGCCGATTCTTAGAAACCCTCCCCGAGCAGTACTTC
TRBJ2-3	NA	TRBV5-1	NA	CASSLGQGGRTDTQYF	TGCGCCAGCAGCTTGGGGCAGGGTGGGCGCACAGATACGCAGTATTTT
TRBJ1-1	NA	TRBV6-5	NA	CASSYSNGQNTEAFF	TGTGCCAGCAGTTACTCTAATGGACAGAACACTGAAGCTTTCTTT
TRBJ2-1	NA	TRBV29-1	NA	CSVVGEWSYNEQFF	TGCAGCGTTGTGGGGGAGTGGTCCTACAATGAGCAGTTCTTC
TRBJ2-7	NA	TRBV19	NA	CASSFAAASHVHEQYF	TGTGCCAGTAGCTTTGCGGCGGCCTCCCATGTCCACGAGCAGTACTTC
TRBJ2-7	NA	TRBV18	few	CASSPSQVGPYEQYF	TGTGCCAGCTCACCATCCCAGGTCGGACCCTACGAGCAGTACTTC
TRBJ1-3	NA	TRBV15	NA	CATSKLPILGNTIYF	TGTGCCACCAGCAAGCTTCCTATACTAGGAAACACCATATATTTT
TRBJ2-7	TRBD2	TRBV7-9	NA	CASSPTGTSFYEQYF	TGTGCCAGCAGCCCGACCGGGACTAGTTTTTACGAGCAGTACTTC
TRBJ2-5	NA	TRBV11-3	NA	CASSLTEETQYF	TGTGCCAGCAGCTTAACTGAAGAGACCCAGTACTTC
TRBJ2-6	TRBD2	TRBV7-8	NA	CASSLPVAGGPSGANVLTF	TGTGCCAGCAGCTTACCCGTAGCGGGAGGGCCGTCCGGGGCCAACGTCCTGACTTTC
TRBJ2-1	NA	TRBV6-5	NA	CASSYNPYSSYNEQFF	TGTGCCAGCAGTTACAACCCCTATAGCTCCTACAATGAGCAGTTCTTC
TRBJ2-2	NA	TRBV5-1	NA	CASSAELGLVTGELFF	TGCGCCAGCAGCGCGGAACTGGGTCTAGTCACCGGGGAGCTGTTTTTT
TRBJ2-3	NA	TRBV10-3	NA	CAISEGLLTDTQYF	TGTGCCATCAGCGAAGGACTCCTCACAGATACGCAGTATTTT
TRBJ1-1	NA	TRBV10-3	NA	CATRYQANTEAFF	TGTGCCACCCGTTATCAGGCGAACACTGAAGCTTTCTTT
TRBJ2-5	NA	TRBV4-1	NA	CASSQAGRAQETQYF	TGCGCCAGCAGCCAAGCGGGCCGGGCCCAAGAGACCCAGTACTTC
TRBJ2-5	NA	TRBV5-1	NA	CASSGQETQYF	TGCGCCAGCAGCGGACAAGAGACCCAGTACTTC
TRBJ1-2	NA	TRBV7-9	NA	CASSIADRGYTF	TGTGCCAGCAGCATTGCCGATCGGGGCTACACCTTC
TRBJ2-5	TRBD2	TRBV7-7	NA	CASSLGAGGQETQYF	TGTGCCAGCAGCTTAGGGGCGGGGGGTCAAGAGACCCAGTACTTC
TRBJ2-1	TRBD2	TRBV5-1	NA	CASSLAGAGGVYNEQFF	TGCGCCAGCAGCTTGGCCGGAGCGGGAGGGGTCTACAATGAGCAGTTCTTC
TRBJ1-5	NA	TRBV5-5	NA	CASSYLWGQPQHF	TGTGCCAGCAGCTACCTTTGGGGCCAGCCCCAGCATTTT
TRBJ2-1	NA	TRBV11-3	NA	CASTQGGNYNEQFF	TGTGCCAGCACACAGGGGGGGAACTACAATGAGCAGTTCTTC
TRBJ1-2	NA	TRBV11-2	NA	CASSSGAGSNYGYTF	TGTGCCAGCAGCTCCGGGGCGGGCTCTAACTATGGCTACACCTTC
TRBJ2-1	NA	TRBV6-5	NA	CASSPWGGSEQFF	TGTGCCAGCAGCCCGTGGGGTGGCAGTGAGCAGTTCTTC
TRBJ2-5	TRBD2	TRBV7-9	NA	CASSFFGREAPQETQYF	TGTGCCAGCAGCTTTTTTGGGCGGGAGGCCCCCCAAGAGACCCAGTACTTC
TRBJ1-1	TRBD1	TRBV5-8	once	CASSRGDRVMNTEAFF	TGTGCCAGCAGCCGGGGGGACAGGGTCATGAACACTGAAGCTTTCTTT
TRBJ2-7	TRBD1	TRBV9	NA	CASSVGEDRDYEQYF	TGTGCCAGCAGCGTAGGGGAGGACAGGGACTACGAGCAGTACTTC
TRBJ1-5	NA	TRBV7-7	NA	CASSLERYFSNQPQHF	TGTGCTAGCAGCTTAGAAAGGTACTTTAGCAATCAGCCCCAGCATTTT
TRBJ1-1	NA	TRBV6-1	once	CASSTEGGMNTEAFF	TGTGCCAGCAGTACAGAGGGGGGCATGAACACTGAAGCTTTCTTT
TRBJ1-1	TRBD1	TRBV27	NA	CASSLSGKTGEKPFF	TGTGCCAGCAGTTTATCGGGTAAAACAGGGGAGAAGCCTTTCTTT
TRBJ1-5	NA	TRBV6-6	NA	CASSYFAQPSNQPQHF	TGTGCCAGCAGTTACTTCGCCCAACCTAGCAATCAGCCCCAGCATTTT
TRBJ1-1	TRBD1	TRBV7-9	NA	CASSTPGQRNTEAFF	TGTGCCAGCAGTACTCCGGGACAGCGGAACACTGAAGCTTTCTTT
TRBJ1-3	TRBD1	TRBV29-1	NA	CSVEPTDRLYF	TGCAGCGTTGAACCCACGGACAGGTTATATTTT
TRBJ1-1	TRBD1	TRBV28	NA	CASRRDRRNTEAFF	TGTGCCAGCAGACGGGACAGGCGGAACACTGAAGCTTTCTTT
TRBJ1-1	NA	TRBV28	NA	CASSFLAVQRLPEAFF	TGTGCCAGCAGTTTTCTCGCGGTTCAGCGGCTGCCTGAAGCTTTCTTT
TRBJ2-1	NA	TRBV6-5	NA	CASASASFHMTQFF	TGTGCCAGCGCGTCTGCATCTTTCCATATGACTCAGTTCTTC
TRBJ2-7	NA	TRBV29-1	once	CSVRSFYEQYF	TGCAGCGTCAGGAGTTTCTACGAGCAGTACTTC
TRBJ2-5	NA	TRBV5-6	NA	CASRYRVAGETQYF	TGTGCCAGCAGGTACAGGGTTGCTGGAGAGACCCAGTACTTC
TRBJ2-7	NA	TRBV5-4	NA	CAIRGGNRHEQYF	TGTGCCATCAGGGGGGGGAATCGGCACGAGCAGTACTTC
TRBJ1-6	NA	TRBV4-1	NA	CASSQVPDSSYNSPLHF	TGCGCCAGCAGCCAAGTCCCGGACAGCTCCTATAATTCACCCCTCCACTTT
TRBJ2-1	NA	TRBV19	NA	CASKMGGSTYNEQFF	TGTGCCAGTAAAATGGGCGGGTCCACCTACAATGAGCAGTTCTTC
TRBJ2-5	NA	TRBV29-1	NA	CSVARRETQYF	TGCAGCGTTGCCCGGCGGGAGACCCAGTACTTC
TRBJ2-3	NA	TRBV7-2	NA	CASSLLIFTDTQYF	TGTGCCAGCAGCTTACTAATATTCACAGATACGCAGTATTTT